One and the same sample provided the 5 T cell receptor beta chains below, sequenced in a study of blood T cells in healthy people across ages. Together with a sample-barcoded 5' primer, a J-beta primer mix was included in a second PCR lasting roughly 6 to 12 cycles. TCRdb reprocessed the 5' RACE reads with MiXCR, giving one entry per CDR3 protein. Of about 800,000 distinct CDR3 sequences listed, around 25% are singletons. This same sample was also taken into another study, of T cells of mothers and their children.

The specimen sequenced was blood. The receptors here all came from a boy aged 5-17 years in good health.

The V and J genes are TRBV9 and TRBJ1-6; no clear D. CDR1 is SGDLS and CDR2 is YYNGEE in the germline V gene. V was cut by 0 bases and J by 12 bases, with 13 bases left in between. The CDR3 is 14 amino acids. The CDR3 loop is CASSVDGGLGPLHF. Written as DNA, the CDR3 is TGTGCCAGCAGCGTAGACGGTGGACTCGGACCCCTCCACTTT.

V is TRBV28 and J is TRBJ2-7; 8 bases align to TRBD1. J lost 0 bases, V lost 6 bases, and 4 bases had no gene match. CDR3 length: 14 amino acids. Germline assignment: CDR1 MDHEN and CDR2 SYDVKM. Here the CDR3 reads CASRPTGVSYEQYF. In DNA, the CDR3 is TGTGCCAGCAGACCGACAGGGGTCTCCTACGAGCAGTACTTC.

The chain employs TRBV29-1 and TRBJ2-5; TRBD1 is a possible D gene (6 bases). Germline CDR1 SQVTM, CDR2 ANQGSEA. The V gene lost 6 bases and the J gene lost 5 bases, with 22 bases spanning the gap. The CDR3 is 15 residues long. The CDR3 DNA reads TGCAGCGTAGAGATGGCAGGGGATTTCAGGGAGACCCAGTACTTC. Amino acid sequence: CSVEMAGDFRETQYF. Using reference TRBV29-1 and TRBJ2-5 for the parts outside the CDR3, the full variable domain is SAVISQKPSRDICQRGTSLTIQCQVDSQVTMMFWYRQQPGQSLTLIATANQGSEATYESGFVIDKFPISRPNLTFSTLTVSNMSPEDSSIYLCSVEMAGDFRETQYFGPGTRLLVL.

The chain links TRBV29-1 to TRBJ2-7; D uncertain. The V end was cut by 3 bases, the J end by 0 bases, with 12 bases between. Germline V gene lookup returns CDR1 SQVTM and CDR2 ANQGSEA. There are 14 residues in the CDR3. CDR3 loop: CSVEGSSNSYEQYF. As DNA, the CDR3 is TGCAGCGTTGAGGGCAGCTCGAACTCCTACGAGCAGTACTTC.

This rearrangement joins TRBV11-2 to TRBJ2-1, with TRBD1 matching 9 bases. CDR3 length: 17 amino acids. Germline assignment: CDR1 SGHAT and CDR2 FQNNGV. Trimming cost V 0 bases and J 8 bases; bases outside gene matches: 11. CDR3 region: CASSLDLRTGVSDEQFF. The CDR3, as DNA: TGTGCCAGCAGCTTAGATCTCAGGACAGGGGTGTCGGATGAGCAGTTCTTC.